Sequencing of this T cell receptor beta chain was carried out in a study of identical twins. TCRdb processed the 5' RACE reads anew with MiXCR; each CDR3 protein has one entry. The sample has about 520,000 distinct CDR3 sequences; roughly a fifth are singletons. This clonotype has just a few counts. Everyone who gave samples was a healthy Caucasian. This sample also belongs to another study, concerning T cells expressing NK-cell markers. That study reports: A handful of donors showed these clonotypes also leading the CD3+CD56-NKG2C+ fraction.

The sequence was obtained from a woman under 30 in good health. Sequencing input: CD4+ T cells sorted from blood.

This chain's CDR3 is CASSAGLAGGEQYF. The CDR3, as DNA: TGTGCCAGCAGCGCCGGACTAGCGGGGGGTGAGCAGTACTTC. The chain is built from TRBV9 and TRBJ2-7; TRBD2 agrees at 14 bases. The CDR3 sequence is 14 residues long. The germline V gene has CDR1 SGDLS and CDR2 YYNGEE. The ends lost 3 bases at V and 7 bases at J; junction bases unmatched: 3.